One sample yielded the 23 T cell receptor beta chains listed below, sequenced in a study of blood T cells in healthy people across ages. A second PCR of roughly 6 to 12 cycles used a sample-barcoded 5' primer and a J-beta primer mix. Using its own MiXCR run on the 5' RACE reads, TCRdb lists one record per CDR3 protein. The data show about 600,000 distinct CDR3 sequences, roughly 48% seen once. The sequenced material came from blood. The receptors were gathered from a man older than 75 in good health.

The CDR3 loop is CATSRGAGTSGNEQFF. DNA of the CDR3: TGTGCCACCAGCAGAGGCGCCGGGACTAGCGGCAATGAGCAGTTCTTC. This rearrangement joins TRBV15 to TRBJ2-1; 11 nucleotides agree with TRBD2. V lost 1 base to trimming and J lost 6 bases; unmatched junction nucleotides: 5. Germline values: CDR1 LNHNV, CDR2 YYDKDF (reference sequence). The CDR3 covers 16 residues.

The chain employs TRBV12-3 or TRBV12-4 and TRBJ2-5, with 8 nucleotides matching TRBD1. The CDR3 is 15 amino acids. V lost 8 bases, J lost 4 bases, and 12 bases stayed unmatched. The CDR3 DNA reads TGTGCCAGCGGTGGACAGGGATTATCAAGAGAGACCCAGTACTTC. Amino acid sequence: CASGGQGLSRETQYF.

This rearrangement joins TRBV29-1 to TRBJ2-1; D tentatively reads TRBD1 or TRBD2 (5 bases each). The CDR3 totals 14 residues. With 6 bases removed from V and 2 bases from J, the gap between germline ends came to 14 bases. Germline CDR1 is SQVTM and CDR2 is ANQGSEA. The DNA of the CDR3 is TGCAGCGTCAGGGCCCTGGGGGCCTACAATGAGCAGTTCTTC. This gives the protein CSVRALGAYNEQFF.

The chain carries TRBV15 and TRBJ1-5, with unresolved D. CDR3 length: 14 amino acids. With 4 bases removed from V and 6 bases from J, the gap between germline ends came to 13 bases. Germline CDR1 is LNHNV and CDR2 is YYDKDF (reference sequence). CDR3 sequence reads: CATSNHGLVQPQHF. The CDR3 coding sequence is TGTGCCACCAGCAACCATGGGTTGGTTCAGCCCCAGCATTTT.

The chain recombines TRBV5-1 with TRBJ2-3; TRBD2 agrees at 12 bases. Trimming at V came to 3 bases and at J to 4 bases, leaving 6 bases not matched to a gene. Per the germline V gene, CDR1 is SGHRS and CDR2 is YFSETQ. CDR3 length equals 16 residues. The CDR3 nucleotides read TGCGCCAGCAGCTCCCGACTAGCGGGGGCGTCAGATACGCAGTATTTT. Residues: CASSSRLAGASDTQYF.

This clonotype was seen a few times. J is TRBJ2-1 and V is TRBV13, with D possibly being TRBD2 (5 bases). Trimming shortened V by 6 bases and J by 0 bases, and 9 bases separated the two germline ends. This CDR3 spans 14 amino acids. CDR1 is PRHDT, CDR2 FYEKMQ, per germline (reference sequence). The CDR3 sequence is CASSTRDSYNEQFF. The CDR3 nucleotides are TGTGCCAGCAGTACCCGGGACTCCTACAATGAGCAGTTCTTC.

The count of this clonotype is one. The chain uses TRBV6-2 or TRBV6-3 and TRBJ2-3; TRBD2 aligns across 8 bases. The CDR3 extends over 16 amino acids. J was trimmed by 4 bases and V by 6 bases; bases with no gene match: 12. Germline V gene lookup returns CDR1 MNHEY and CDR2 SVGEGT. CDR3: CASRPVGTRDADTQYF. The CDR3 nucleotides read TGTGCCAGCAGGCCCGTCGGGACTAGGGACGCAGATACGCAGTATTTT.

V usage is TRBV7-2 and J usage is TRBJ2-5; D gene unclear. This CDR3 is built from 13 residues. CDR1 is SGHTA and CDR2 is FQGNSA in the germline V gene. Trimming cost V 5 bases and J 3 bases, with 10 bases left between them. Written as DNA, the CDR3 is TGTGCCAGCAGCGGACGGACGGAAGAGACCCAGTACTTC. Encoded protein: CASSGRTEETQYF.

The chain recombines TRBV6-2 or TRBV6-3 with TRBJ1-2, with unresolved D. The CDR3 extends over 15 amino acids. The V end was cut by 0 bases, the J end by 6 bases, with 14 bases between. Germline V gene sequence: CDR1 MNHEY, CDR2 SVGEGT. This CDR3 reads CASSYSDFLVDGYTF. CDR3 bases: TGTGCCAGCAGTTACTCGGACTTCCTAGTGGATGGCTACACCTTC.

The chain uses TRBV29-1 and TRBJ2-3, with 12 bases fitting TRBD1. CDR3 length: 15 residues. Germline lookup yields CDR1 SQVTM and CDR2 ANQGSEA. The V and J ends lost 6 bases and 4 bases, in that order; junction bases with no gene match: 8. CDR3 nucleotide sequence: TGCAGCGTCAGGGACAGGGGGCTGACCGCAGATACGCAGTATTTT. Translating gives CSVRDRGLTADTQYF.

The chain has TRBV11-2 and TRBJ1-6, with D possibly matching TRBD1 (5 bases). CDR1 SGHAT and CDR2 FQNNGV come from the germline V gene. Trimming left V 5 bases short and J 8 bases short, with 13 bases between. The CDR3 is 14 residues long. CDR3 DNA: TGTGCCAGCAGCCCTTTGAGGGGCGATTCACCCCTCCACTTT. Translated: CASSPLRGDSPLHF. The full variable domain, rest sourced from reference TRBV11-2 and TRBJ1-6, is EAGVAQSPRYKIIEKRQSVAFWCNPISGHATLYWYQQILGQGPKLLIQFQNNGVVDDSQLPKDRFSAERLKGVDSTLKIQPAKLEDSAVYLCASSPLRGDSPLHFGNGTRLTVT.

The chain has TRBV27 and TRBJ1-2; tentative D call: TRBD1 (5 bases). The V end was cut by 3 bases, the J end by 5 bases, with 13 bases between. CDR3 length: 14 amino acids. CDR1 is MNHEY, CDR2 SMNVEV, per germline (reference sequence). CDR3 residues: CASSFTRDGYGYTF. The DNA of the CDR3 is TGTGCCAGCAGTTTCACCAGGGACGGTTATGGCTACACCTTC.

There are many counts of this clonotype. CDR3 protein: CASSPQDGYEQYF. The CDR3 bases are TGTGCCAGCTCACCCCAGGACGGATACGAGCAGTACTTC. The rearrangement uses TRBV18 and TRBJ2-7, with D unclear. The CDR3 length is 13 residues. The germline V and J ends were trimmed by 3 bases and 4 bases, with 10 bases remaining between them. The germline CDR1 and CDR2 sequences are KGHSH and LQKENI. The entire variable domain, with the rest obtained from reference TRBV18 and TRBJ2-7, is as follows: NAGVMQNPRHLVRRRGQEARLRCSPMKGHSHVYWYRQLPEEGLKFMVYLQKENIIDESGMPKERFSAEFPKEGPSILRIQQVVRGDSAAYFCASSPQDGYEQYFGPGTRLTVT.

CDR3 in amino acids: CSAPSATYGYTF. CDR3 DNA sequence: TGCAGTGCGCCCTCGGCCACGTATGGCTACACCTTC. The V call is TRBV20-1, the J call TRBJ1-2; D gene ambiguous. The CDR3 spans 12 residues. Germline lookup yields CDR1 DFQATT and CDR2 SNEGSKA (reference sequence). V dropped 6 bases and J dropped 5 bases, with 13 bases sitting between them.

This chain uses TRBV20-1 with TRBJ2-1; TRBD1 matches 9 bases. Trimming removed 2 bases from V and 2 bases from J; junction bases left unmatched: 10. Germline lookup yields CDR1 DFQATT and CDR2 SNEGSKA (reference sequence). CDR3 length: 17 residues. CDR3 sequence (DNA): TGCAGTGCTAGAAAGAATCCGGGACAGGGTGCCTACAATGAGCAGTTCTTC. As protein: CSARKNPGQGAYNEQFF.

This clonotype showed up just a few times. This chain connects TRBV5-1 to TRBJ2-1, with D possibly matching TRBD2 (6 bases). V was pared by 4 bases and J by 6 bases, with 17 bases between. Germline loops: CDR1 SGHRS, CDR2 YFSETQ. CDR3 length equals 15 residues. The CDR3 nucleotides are TGCGCCAGCAGCCCCGGGTCTTCCGGGGGCAATGAGCAGTTCTTC. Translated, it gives CASSPGSSGGNEQFF.

DNA of the CDR3: TGCGCCAGCAGCCAATCGACTAGCGGATTAGGAGCGCAGTATTTT. This codes for CASSQSTSGLGAQYF. The chain joins TRBV4-3 to TRBJ2-3; 9 positions agree with TRBD2. This CDR3 comprises 15 residues. With 2 bases clipped from V and 10 bases from J, the junction kept 10 bases outside the gene matches. Germline lookup yields CDR1 LGHNA and CDR2 YSLEER.

CDR3 DNA sequence: TGTGCCAGCAGTAGAGGGGACACCCTCTCCTACGAGCAGTACTTC. The encoded protein is CASSRGDTLSYEQYF. The chain uses TRBV9 and TRBJ2-7; tentatively, D is TRBD1 (6 bases). Germline-derived CDR1 and CDR2 are SGDLS and YYNGEE. CDR3 length equals 15 residues. The germline V and J ends were trimmed by 5 bases and 0 bases, with 15 bases remaining between them.

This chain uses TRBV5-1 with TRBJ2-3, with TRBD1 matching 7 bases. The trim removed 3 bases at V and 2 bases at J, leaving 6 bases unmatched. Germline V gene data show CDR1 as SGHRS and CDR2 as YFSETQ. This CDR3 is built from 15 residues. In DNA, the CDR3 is TGCGCCAGCAGCTGGACCGACAGGGACACAGATACGCAGTATTTT. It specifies CASSWTDRDTDTQYF. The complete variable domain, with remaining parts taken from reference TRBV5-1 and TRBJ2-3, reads KAGVTQTPRYLIKTRGQQVTLSCSPISGHRSVSWYQQTPGQGLQFLFEYFSETQRNKGNFPGRFSGRQFSNSRSEMNVSTLELGDSALYLCASSWTDRDTDTQYFGPGTRLTVL.

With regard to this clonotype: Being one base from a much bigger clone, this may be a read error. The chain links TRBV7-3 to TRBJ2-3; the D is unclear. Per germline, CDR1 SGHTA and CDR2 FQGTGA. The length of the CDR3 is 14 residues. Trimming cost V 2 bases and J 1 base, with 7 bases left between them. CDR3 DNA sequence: TGTGCCAGCAGCTTAGGCGGATGCACAGATACGCAGTATTTT. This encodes CASSLGGCTDTQYF.

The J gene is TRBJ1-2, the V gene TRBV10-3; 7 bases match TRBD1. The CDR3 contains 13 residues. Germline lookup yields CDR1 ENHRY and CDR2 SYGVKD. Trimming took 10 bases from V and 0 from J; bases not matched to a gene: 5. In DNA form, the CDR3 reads TGTGCCACTAGGGACAGCCCTAACTATGGCTACACCTTC. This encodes CATRDSPNYGYTF.

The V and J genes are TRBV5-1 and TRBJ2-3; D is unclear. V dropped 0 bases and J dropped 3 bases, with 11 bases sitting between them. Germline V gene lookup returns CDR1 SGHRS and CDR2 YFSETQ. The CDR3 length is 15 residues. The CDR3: CASSLDSGSTDTQYF. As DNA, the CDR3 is TGCGCCAGCAGCTTGGATTCCGGTAGTACAGATACGCAGTATTTT.

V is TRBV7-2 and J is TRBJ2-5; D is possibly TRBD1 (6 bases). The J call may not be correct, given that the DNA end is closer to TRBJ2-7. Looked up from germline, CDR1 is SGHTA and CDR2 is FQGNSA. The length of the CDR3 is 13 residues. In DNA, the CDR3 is TGTGCCAGCAGCTTAACAGGGAAGGACGAGCAGTACTTC. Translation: CASSLTGKDEQYF.